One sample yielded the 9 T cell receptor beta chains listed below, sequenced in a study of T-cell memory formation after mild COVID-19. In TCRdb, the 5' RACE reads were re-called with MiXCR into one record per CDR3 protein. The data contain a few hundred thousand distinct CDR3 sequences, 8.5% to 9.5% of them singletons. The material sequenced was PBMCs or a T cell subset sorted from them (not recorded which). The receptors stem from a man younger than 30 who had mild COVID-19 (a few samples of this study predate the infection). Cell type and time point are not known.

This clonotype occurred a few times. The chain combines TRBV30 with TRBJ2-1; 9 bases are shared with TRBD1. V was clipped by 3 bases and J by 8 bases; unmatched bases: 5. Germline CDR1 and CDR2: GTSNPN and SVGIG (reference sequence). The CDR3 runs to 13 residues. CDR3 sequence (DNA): TGTGCCTGGAGCCAGGGACAGGGCGATGAGCAGTTCTTC. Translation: CAWSQGQGDEQFF.

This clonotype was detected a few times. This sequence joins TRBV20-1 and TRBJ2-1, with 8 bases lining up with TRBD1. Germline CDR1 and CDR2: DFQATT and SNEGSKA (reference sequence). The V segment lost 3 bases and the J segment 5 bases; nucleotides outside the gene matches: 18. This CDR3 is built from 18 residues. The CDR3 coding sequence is TGCAGTGCTAGGCGGGACAGGAGTACCATAGGCGTCGACAATGAGCAGTTCTTC. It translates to CSARRDRSTIGVDNEQFF.

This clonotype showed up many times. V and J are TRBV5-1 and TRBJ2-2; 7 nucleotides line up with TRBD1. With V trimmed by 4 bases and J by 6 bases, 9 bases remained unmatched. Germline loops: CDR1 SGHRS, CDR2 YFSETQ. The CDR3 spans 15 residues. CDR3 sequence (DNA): TGCGCCAGCAGCGCCGGGGACAGTAACGCCGGGGAGCTGTTTTTT. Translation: CASSAGDSNAGELFF.

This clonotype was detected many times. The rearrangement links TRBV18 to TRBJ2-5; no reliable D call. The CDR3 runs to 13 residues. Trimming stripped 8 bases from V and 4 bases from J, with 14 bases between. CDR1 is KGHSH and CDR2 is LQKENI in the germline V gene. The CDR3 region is CASSPPGRETQYF. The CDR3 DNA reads TGTGCCAGCAGTCCTCCCGGGCGAGAGACCCAGTACTTC.

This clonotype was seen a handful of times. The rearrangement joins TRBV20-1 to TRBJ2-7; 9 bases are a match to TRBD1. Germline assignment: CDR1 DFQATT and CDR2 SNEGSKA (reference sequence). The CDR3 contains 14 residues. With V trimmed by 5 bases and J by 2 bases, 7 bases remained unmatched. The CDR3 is CSAGRTGVAYEQYF. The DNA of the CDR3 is TGCAGTGCTGGTAGGACAGGGGTAGCCTACGAGCAGTACTTC.

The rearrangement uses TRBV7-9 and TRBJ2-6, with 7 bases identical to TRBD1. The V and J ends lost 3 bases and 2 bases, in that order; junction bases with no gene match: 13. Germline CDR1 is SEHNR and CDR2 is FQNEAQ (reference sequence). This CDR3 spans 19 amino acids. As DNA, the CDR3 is TGTGCCAGCAGCTTTCGGCCACGACAGGGATGGGCTGGGGCCAACGTCCTGACTTTC. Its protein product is CASSFRPRQGWAGANVLTF.

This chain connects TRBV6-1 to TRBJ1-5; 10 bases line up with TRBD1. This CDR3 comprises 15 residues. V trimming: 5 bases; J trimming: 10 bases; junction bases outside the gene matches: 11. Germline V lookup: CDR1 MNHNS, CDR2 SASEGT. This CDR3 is CASSRGGQGVYPQHF. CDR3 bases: TGTGCCAGCAGTCGAGGAGGACAGGGGGTATATCCCCAGCATTTT.

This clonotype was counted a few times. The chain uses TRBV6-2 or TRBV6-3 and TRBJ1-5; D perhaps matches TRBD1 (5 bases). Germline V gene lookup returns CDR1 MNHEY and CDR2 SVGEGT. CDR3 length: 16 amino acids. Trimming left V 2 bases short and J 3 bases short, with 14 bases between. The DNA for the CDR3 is TGTGCCAGCAGTTACCTCTCGGGGGAGGTCAATCAGCCCCAGCATTTT. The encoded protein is CASSYLSGEVNQPQHF.

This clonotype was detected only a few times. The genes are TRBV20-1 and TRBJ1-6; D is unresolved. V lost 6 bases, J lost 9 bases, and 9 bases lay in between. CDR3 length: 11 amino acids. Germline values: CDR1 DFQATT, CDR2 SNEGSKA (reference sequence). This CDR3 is CSARLGSPLHF. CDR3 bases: TGCAGTGCGCGGCTTGGTTCACCCCTCCACTTT.